In this sample, the clone carrying this T cell receptor beta chain turned up many times. Its antigen is unknown. The sample is drawn from a study of spatial heterogeneity in lung cancer. Study outcomes and limitations: Tumoral mutation counts were tracked by counts of expanded intratumoral alpha and beta TCRs. Coverage of tumor T cells, an estimated figure, was roughly 7.2% for alpha and 13% for beta chains.

TCRdb analysed the 5' RACE reads with MiXCR anew, one entry per CDR3 protein. The sample yields around 95,000 distinct CDR3 sequences, 4.4% seen once. CDR1 and CDR2 (germline): LGHDT, YNNKEL (reference sequence). Deletions cut 0 bases from V and 7 bases from J, with 15 bases between. This CDR3 has 15 amino acids. Noted time point: sample taken at primary tumor resection. Unsorted tumor, nontumor lung tissue or cryopreserved PBMC supplied the whole RNA. Sequencing was performed on lung tumor tissue, taken at surgery. The chain carries TRBV3-1 and TRBJ2-5, with D perhaps matching TRBD1 or TRBD2 (5 bases each). The clonotype originates from a male donor with early-stage non-small cell lung cancer. DNA of the CDR3: TGTGCCAGCAGCCAAGACAGAGGGGTATCGCGGACCCAGTACTTC. This codes for CASSQDRGVSRTQYF.